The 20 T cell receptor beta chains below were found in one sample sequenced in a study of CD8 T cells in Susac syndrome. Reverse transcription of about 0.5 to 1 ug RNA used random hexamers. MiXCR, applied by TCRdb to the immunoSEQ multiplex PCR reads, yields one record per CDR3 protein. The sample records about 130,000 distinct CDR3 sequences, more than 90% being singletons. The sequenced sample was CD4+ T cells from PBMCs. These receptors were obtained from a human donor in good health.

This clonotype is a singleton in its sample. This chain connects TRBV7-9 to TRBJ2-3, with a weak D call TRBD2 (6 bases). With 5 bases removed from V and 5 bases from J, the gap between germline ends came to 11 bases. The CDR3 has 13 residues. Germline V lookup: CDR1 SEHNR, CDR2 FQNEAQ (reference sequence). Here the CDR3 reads CASSIGTVDTQYF. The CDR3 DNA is TGTGCCAGCAGCATTGGGACTGTAGATACGCAGTATTTT.

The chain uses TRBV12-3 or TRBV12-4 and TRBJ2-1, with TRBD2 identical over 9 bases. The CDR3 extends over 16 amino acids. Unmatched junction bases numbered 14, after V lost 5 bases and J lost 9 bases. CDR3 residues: CASSPGRGSGGFEQFF. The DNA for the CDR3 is TGTGCCAGCAGTCCGGGCCGGGGTAGCGGGGGTTTTGAGCAGTTCTTC.

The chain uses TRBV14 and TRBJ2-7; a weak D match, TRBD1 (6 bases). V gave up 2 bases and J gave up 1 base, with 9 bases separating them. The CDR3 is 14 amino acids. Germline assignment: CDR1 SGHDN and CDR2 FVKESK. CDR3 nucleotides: TGTGCCAGCAGCCAACAGGACAGATCCTACGAGCAGTACTTC. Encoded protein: CASSQQDRSYEQYF. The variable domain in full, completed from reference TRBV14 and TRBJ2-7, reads EAGVTQFPSHSVIEKGQTVTLRCDPISGHDNLYWYRRVMGKEIKFLLHFVKESKQDESGMPNNRFLAERTGGTYSTLKVQPAELEDSGVYFCASSQQDRSYEQYFGPGTRLTVT.

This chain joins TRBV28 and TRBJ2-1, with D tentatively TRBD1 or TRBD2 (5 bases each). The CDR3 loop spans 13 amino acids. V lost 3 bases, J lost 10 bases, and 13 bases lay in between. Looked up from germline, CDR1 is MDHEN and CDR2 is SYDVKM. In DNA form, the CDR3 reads TGTGCCAGCAGTTTGGGGACCCCCCGGGAGCAGTTCTTC. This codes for CASSLGTPREQFF.

CDR3 in amino acids: CASRPTASDTQYF. The CDR3 nucleotides read TGTGCCAGCAGACCGACTGCGTCAGATACGCAGTATTTT. The genes are TRBV3-1 and TRBJ2-3; no firm D call. Looked up from germline, CDR1 is LGHDT and CDR2 is YNNKEL (reference sequence). This CDR3 is built from 13 residues. With 6 bases removed from V and 4 bases from J, the gap between germline ends came to 11 bases.

The CDR3, as DNA: TGTGCCACCCGGGACTATCTGGCGACCCAGTACTTC. Its translation is CATRDYLATQYF. The chain couples TRBV19 to TRBJ2-5, with 7 bases matching TRBD2. The CDR3 extends over 12 amino acids. Trimming cost V 10 bases and J 7 bases; bases outside gene matches: 9. Germline V lookup: CDR1 LNHDA, CDR2 SQIVND (reference sequence).

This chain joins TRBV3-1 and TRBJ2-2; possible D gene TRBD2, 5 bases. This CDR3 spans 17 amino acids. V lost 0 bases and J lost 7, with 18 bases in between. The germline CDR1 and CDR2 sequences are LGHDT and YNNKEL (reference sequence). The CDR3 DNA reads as TGTGCCAGCAGCCAAGATATCCGAGCAGGAGGAATCGGGGAGCTGTTTTTT. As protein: CASSQDIRAGGIGELFF.

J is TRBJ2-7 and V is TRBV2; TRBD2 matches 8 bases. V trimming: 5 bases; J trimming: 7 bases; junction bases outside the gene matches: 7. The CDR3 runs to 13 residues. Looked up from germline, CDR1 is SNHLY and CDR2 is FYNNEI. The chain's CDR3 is CASSREGFGEQYF. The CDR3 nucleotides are TGTGCCAGCAGTCGGGAGGGGTTCGGGGAGCAGTACTTC.

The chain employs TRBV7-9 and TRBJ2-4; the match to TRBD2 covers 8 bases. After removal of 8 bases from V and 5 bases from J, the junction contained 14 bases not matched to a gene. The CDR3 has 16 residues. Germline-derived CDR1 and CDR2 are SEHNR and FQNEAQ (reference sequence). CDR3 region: CASSPYGGAYQNIQYF. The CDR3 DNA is TGTGCCAGCTCCCCGTACGGGGGGGCGTATCAAAACATTCAGTACTTC.

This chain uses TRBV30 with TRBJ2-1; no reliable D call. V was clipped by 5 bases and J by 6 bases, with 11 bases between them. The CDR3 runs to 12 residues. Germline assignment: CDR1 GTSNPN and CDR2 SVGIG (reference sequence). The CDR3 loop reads CAWVPWGNEQFF. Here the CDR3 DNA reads TGTGCCTGGGTCCCGTGGGGCAATGAGCAGTTCTTC.

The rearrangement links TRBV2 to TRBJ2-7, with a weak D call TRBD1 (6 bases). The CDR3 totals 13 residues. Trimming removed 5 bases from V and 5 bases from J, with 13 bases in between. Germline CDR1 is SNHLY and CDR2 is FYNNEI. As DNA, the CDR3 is TGTGCCAGCAGTTACAGGGCTTATAACGAGCAGTACTTC. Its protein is CASSYRAYNEQYF.

The CDR3 here is CATSDRSAREIGETQYF. DNA of the CDR3: TGTGCCACCAGTGACCGCTCTGCGCGGGAGATCGGAGAGACCCAGTACTTC. V is TRBV24-1 and J is TRBJ2-5, with TRBD2 identical over 7 bases. The CDR3 is made up of 17 amino acids. The germline gives CDR1 KGHDR, CDR2 SFDVKD. Trimming cost V 4 bases and J 4 bases; bases outside gene matches: 14.

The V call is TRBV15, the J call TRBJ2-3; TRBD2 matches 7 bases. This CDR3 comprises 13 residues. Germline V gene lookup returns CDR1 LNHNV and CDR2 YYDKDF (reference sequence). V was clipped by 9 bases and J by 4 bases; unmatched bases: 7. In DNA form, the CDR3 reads TGTGCCACTTCAACGGCGGGGGCAGATACGCAGTATTTT. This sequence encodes CATSTAGADTQYF.

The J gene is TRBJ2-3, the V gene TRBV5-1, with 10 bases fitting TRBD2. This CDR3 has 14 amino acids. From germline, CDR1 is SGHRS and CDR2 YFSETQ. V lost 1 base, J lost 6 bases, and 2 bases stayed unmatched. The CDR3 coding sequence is TGCGCCAGCAGCTTGACTAGCGGGATGGATACGCAGTATTTT. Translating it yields CASSLTSGMDTQYF.

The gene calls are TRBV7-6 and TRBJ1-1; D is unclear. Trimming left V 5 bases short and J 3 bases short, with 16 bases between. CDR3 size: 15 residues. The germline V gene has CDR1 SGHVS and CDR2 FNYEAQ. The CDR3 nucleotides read TGTGCCAGCAGCCCACGTGGGGAATCGGACACTGAAGCTTTCTTT. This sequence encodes CASSPRGESDTEAFF. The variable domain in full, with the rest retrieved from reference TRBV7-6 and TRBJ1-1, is GAGVSQSPRYKVTKRGQDVALRCDPISGHVSLYWYRQALGQGPEFLTYFNYEAQQDKSGLPNDRFSAERPEGSISTLTIQRTEQRDSAMYRCASSPRGESDTEAFFGQGTRLTVV.

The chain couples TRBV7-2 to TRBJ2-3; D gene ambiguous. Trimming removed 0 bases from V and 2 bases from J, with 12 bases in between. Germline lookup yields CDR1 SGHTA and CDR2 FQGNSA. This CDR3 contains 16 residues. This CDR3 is CASSLAHGDPTDTQYF. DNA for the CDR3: TGTGCCAGCAGCTTAGCCCACGGAGACCCCACAGATACGCAGTATTTT.

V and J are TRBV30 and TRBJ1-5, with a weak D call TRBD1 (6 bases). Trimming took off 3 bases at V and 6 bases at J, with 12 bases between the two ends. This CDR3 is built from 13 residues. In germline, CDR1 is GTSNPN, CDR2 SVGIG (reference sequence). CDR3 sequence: CAWSPQGVQPQHF. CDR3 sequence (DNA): TGTGCCTGGAGCCCACAGGGAGTTCAGCCCCAGCATTTT.

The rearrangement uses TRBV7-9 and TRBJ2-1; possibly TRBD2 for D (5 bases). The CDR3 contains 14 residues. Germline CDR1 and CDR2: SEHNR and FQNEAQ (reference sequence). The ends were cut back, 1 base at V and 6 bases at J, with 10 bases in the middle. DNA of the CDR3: TGTGCCAGCAGCTTAGACCTAGCCCTCAATGAGCAGTTCTTC. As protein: CASSLDLALNEQFF.

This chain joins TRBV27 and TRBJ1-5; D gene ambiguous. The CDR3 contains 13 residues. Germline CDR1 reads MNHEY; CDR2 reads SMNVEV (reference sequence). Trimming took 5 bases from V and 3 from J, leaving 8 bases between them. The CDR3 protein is CASSLTVNQPQHF. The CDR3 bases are TGTGCCAGCAGTCTCACAGTCAATCAGCCCCAGCATTTT.

This chain's CDR3 is CASRNHGTPLDEQFF. The CDR3 coding sequence is TGTGCCAGCAGGAACCACGGGACCCCCCTGGATGAGCAGTTCTTC. V and J are TRBV6-1 and TRBJ2-1; D is possibly TRBD1 or TRBD2 (5 bases each). V lost 6 bases and J 8 bases, leaving 20 bases between the germline ends. This CDR3 comprises 15 residues. Germline V lookup: CDR1 MNHNS, CDR2 SASEGT.